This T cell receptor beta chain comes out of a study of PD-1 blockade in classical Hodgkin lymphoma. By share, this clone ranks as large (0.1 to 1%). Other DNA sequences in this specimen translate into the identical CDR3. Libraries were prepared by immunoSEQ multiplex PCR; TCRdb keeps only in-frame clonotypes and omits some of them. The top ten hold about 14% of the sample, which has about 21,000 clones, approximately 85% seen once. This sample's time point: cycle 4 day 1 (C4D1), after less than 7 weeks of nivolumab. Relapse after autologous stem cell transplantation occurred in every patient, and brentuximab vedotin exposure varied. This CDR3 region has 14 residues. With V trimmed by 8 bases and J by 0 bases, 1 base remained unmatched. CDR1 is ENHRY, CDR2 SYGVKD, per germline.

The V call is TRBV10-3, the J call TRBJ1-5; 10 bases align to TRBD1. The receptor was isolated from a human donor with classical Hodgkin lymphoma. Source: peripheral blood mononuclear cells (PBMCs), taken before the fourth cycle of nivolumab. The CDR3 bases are TGTGCCATCGGGACAGGGGATAGCAATCAGCCCCAGCATTTT. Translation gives CAIGTGDSNQPQHF.